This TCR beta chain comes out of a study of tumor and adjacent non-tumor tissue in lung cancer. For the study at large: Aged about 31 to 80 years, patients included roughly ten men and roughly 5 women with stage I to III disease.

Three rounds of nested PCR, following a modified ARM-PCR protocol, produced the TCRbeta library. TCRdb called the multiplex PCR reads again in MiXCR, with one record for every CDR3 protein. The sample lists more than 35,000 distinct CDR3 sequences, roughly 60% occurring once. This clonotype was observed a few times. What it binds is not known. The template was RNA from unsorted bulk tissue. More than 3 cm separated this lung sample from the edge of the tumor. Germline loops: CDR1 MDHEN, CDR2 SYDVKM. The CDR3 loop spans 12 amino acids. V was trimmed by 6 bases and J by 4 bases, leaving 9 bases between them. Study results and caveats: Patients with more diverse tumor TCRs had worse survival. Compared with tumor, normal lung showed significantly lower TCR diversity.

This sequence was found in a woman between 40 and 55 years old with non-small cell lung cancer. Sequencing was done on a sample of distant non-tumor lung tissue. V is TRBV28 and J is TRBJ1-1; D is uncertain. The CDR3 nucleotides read TGTGCCAGCAGGGGAATAAGCACTGAAGCTTTCTTT. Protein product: CASRGISTEAFF.